Within the sample, the clone carrying this T cell receptor beta chain is medium-sized (0.01 to 0.1%). Its antigen is currently unknown. This sample was taken from a study of metastatic and nonmetastatic thyroid tumors. Study in general: Repertoires from malignant and benign thyroid patients were compared across blood and tumor or nodule tissue. Overall study findings and caveats: A significant increase in TCR beta diversity was reportedly seen in malignant thyroid tumors relative to benign nodules, in blood and tumor.

The CDR3 totals 17 residues. V was clipped by 7 bases and J by 6 bases; unmatched bases: 12. Per the original methods: Clinicopathological groups supplied CDR3 differences that were used to build a distant-metastasis classifier for papillary thyroid cancer. Via MiXCR, TCRdb re-called the PCR reads. TCRdb, rather than the study authors, made the V and J calls. Counted here are 15,000 to 20,000 clones, approximately 30% occurring once; the ten biggest clones make up about 10%. Thyroid surgery had not been preceded by any treatment in any patient. J is TRBJ1-6 and V is TRBV12-3 or TRBV12-4; 10 bases fit TRBD1. Material: blood. The source of this sequence is a female donor with papillary thyroid cancer or a benign thyroid nodule (not recorded which). Some clones in this sample may be carry-over from other donors' samples. For the CDR3, the DNA is TGTGCCAGCACCTCAGGCCTGGGGGACAGGGGTAATTCACCCCTCCACTTT. Protein: CASTSGLGDRGNSPLHF.